The 23 T cell receptor beta chains given below trace back to one sample, sequenced in a study of T cell repertoires in cytomegalovirus infection. TCRdb itself ran the reads through MiXCR, one entry per CDR3 protein. The top ten clones hold 7% to 9% of a sample with under 800,000 distinct CDR3 sequences, around 24% of them seen once. The sample was CD8+ T cells from PBMCs. The receptors here all came from a human donor in good health (CMV status not recorded). Some clones in this sample may be carry-over from other donors' samples.

In this sample, this clonotype turned up a few times. The V and J genes are TRBV7-9 and TRBJ2-7, with D perhaps being TRBD1 or TRBD2 (6 bases each). Germline CDR1 is SEHNR and CDR2 is FQNEAQ (reference sequence). The CDR3 is 12 residues long. V was trimmed by 8 bases and J by 3 bases, leaving 11 bases between them. The CDR3 nucleotides are TGTGCCAGCGGGGGGCTCAGCTACGAGCAGTACTTC. Amino acid sequence: CASGGLSYEQYF.

This chain uses TRBV14 with TRBJ1-2; unclear D gene. In germline, CDR1 is SGHDN, CDR2 FVKESK. The CDR3 consists of 16 residues. V was clipped by 4 bases and J by 4 bases, with 19 bases between them. The CDR3 DNA follows: TGTGCCAGCAGCCTTTACCTACTACCGACACCCTATGGCTACACCTTC. Its protein is CASSLYLLPTPYGYTF. Based on the CDR3 plus reference TRBV14 and TRBJ1-2, the full variable domain is EAGVTQFPSHSVIEKGQTVTLRCDPISGHDNLYWYRRVMGKEIKFLLHFVKESKQDESGMPNNRFLAERTGGTYSTLKVQPAELEDSGVYFCASSLYLLPTPYGYTFGSGTRLTVV.

This clonotype was recorded many times. This sequence joins TRBV7-9 and TRBJ1-1, with 7 bases identical to TRBD1. The length of the CDR3 is 15 residues. The trim removed 5 bases at V and 3 bases at J, leaving 9 bases unmatched. Germline CDR1 SEHNR, CDR2 FQNEAQ (reference sequence). Here the CDR3 reads CASSDPGGKDTEAFF. DNA of the CDR3: TGTGCCAGCAGCGACCCAGGGGGGAAGGACACTGAAGCTTTCTTT.

This clonotype was seen repeatedly, ten times or more. This sequence joins TRBV7-9 and TRBJ2-1; weak D call: TRBD2 (6 bases). CDR3 length equals 12 residues. Germline loops: CDR1 SEHNR, CDR2 FQNEAQ (reference sequence). Trimming took 5 bases from V and 12 from J, leaving 14 bases between them. In DNA, the CDR3 is TGTGCCAGCAGCACCCGACTAGAGACGCAGTTCTTC. Protein product: CASSTRLETQFF.

The chain combines TRBV7-2 with TRBJ2-7; 12 bases are shared with TRBD2. This CDR3 is 15 amino acids long. The germline CDR1 and CDR2 sequences are SGHTA and FQGNSA. The junction had 4 bases not matched to a gene; V was cut back by 4 bases and J by 3 bases. CDR3 bases: TGTGCCAGCAGCTCGACTAGCGGGAGTAACTACGAGCAGTACTTC. Protein product: CASSSTSGSNYEQYF. Full variable domain (missing parts from reference TRBV7-2 and TRBJ2-7): GAGVSQSPSNKVTEKGKDVELRCDPISGHTALYWYRQSLGQGLEFLIYFQGNSAPDKSGLPSDRFSAERTGGSVSTLTIQRTQQEDSAVYLCASSSTSGSNYEQYFGPGTRLTVT.

This clonotype was seen at least ten times. The chain employs TRBV14 and TRBJ2-5; possibly TRBD1 or TRBD2 for D (5 bases each). The CDR3 has 16 residues. Trimming shortened V by 0 bases and J by 5 bases, and 16 bases separated the two germline ends. Germline-derived CDR1 and CDR2 are SGHDN and FVKESK. The CDR3 region is CASSQDLSGARETQYF. The CDR3 region has the DNA TGTGCCAGCAGCCAAGATCTTTCCGGGGCGCGGGAGACCCAGTACTTC.

This clonotype was detected only a few times. The V and J genes are TRBV6-5 and TRBJ2-1, with D unresolved. CDR1 is MNHEY, CDR2 SVGAGI, per germline. Trimming removed 8 bases from V and 0 bases from J, with 11 bases in between. The CDR3 sequence is 14 residues long. The CDR3, as DNA: TGTGCCAGCTCTTGGTCTCCCTCCTACAATGAGCAGTTCTTC. Protein: CASSWSPSYNEQFF.

There are a few counts of this clonotype. The chain uses TRBV7-9 and TRBJ2-5; the match to TRBD2 covers 10 bases. J gave up 4 bases and V 7 bases, and 6 bases lay outside the gene matches. The CDR3 contains 14 residues. Germline V gives CDR1 SEHNR, CDR2 FQNEAQ (reference sequence). CDR3 amino acids: CASKPAGGRETQYF. Written as DNA, the CDR3 is TGTGCCAGCAAACCAGCGGGGGGGCGAGAGACCCAGTACTTC. The variable domain in full, with the rest retrieved from reference TRBV7-9 and TRBJ2-5, is DTGVSQNPRHKITKRGQNVTFRCDPISEHNRLYWYRQTLGQGPEFLTYFQNEAQLEKSRLLSDRFSAERPKGSFSTLEIQRTEQGDSAMYLCASKPAGGRETQYFGPGTRLLVL.

In this sample, this clonotype turned up a few times. The chain combines TRBV28 with TRBJ1-4; TRBD1 might be the D (6 bases). V lost 6 bases to trimming and J lost 5 bases, with 16 bases between them. Germline CDR1 MDHEN, CDR2 SYDVKM. The CDR3 loop spans 15 amino acids. Written as DNA, the CDR3 is TGTGCCAGCAGAATCGGACAGCAACCCAATGAAAAACTGTTTTTT. This translates into CASRIGQQPNEKLFF. Full variable domain (remainder filled in from reference TRBV28 and TRBJ1-4): DVKVTQSSRYLVKRTGEKVFLECVQDMDHENMFWYRQDPGLGLRLIYFSYDVKMKEKGDIPEGYSVSREKKERFSLILESASTNQTSMYLCASRIGQQPNEKLFFGSGTQLSVL.

This clonotype was counted many times. The J gene is TRBJ2-1, the V gene TRBV6-2 or TRBV6-3, with TRBD2 matching 7 bases. CDR1 MNHEY and CDR2 SVGEGT come from the germline V gene. The junction had 11 bases not matched to a gene; V was cut back by 4 bases and J by 8 bases. This CDR3 region has 15 residues. CDR3 sequence reads: CASSFSLGREYEQFF. The CDR3, as DNA: TGTGCCAGCAGTTTCTCCTTAGGGCGGGAGTATGAGCAGTTCTTC.

This clonotype was recorded at least ten times. This chain connects TRBV6-1 to TRBJ2-1; no clear D gene. Germline V CDR1 and CDR2: MNHNS, SASEGT. The V and J ends lost 0 bases and 8 bases respectively, with 14 bases between them. CDR3 length equals 15 residues. As DNA, the CDR3 is TGTGCCAGCAGTGAAGCGGGAACAGTGGGCCATGAGCAGTTCTTC. It translates to CASSEAGTVGHEQFF.

V is TRBV6-2 or TRBV6-3 and J is TRBJ1-2; D gene ambiguous. Per germline, CDR1 MNHEY and CDR2 SVGEGT. The CDR3 runs 15 residues. Trimming cost V 6 bases and J 5 bases, with 19 bases left between them. In DNA, the CDR3 is TGTGCCAGCAGACCCCGGAAGGGTGACGGGTATGGCTACACCTTC. Translation: CASRPRKGDGYGYTF.

This clonotype was recorded at least ten times. V is TRBV28 and J is TRBJ2-3, with no clear D. The germline V and J ends were trimmed by 2 bases and 6 bases, with 12 bases remaining between them. In germline, CDR1 is MDHEN, CDR2 SYDVKM. The CDR3 has 14 amino acids. CDR3 in amino acids: CASSLRPSSDTQYF. In DNA form, the CDR3 reads TGTGCCAGCAGTTTAAGACCGAGCTCCGATACGCAGTATTTT. The full variable domain, completed using reference TRBV28 and TRBJ2-3, is DVKVTQSSRYLVKRTGEKVFLECVQDMDHENMFWYRQDPGLGLRLIYFSYDVKMKEKGDIPEGYSVSREKKERFSLILESASTNQTSMYLCASSLRPSSDTQYFGPGTRLTVL.

The chain combines TRBV24-1 with TRBJ2-2; D remains ambiguous. The ends were cut back, 0 bases at V and 6 bases at J, with 7 bases in the middle. The germline V gene encodes CDR1 KGHDR and CDR2 SFDVKD. CDR3 size: 14 residues. The CDR3 DNA sequence: TGTGCCACCAGTGATTTGGGTCTTCCCGGGGAGCTGTTTTTT. It translates to CATSDLGLPGELFF.

V is TRBV5-5 and J is TRBJ2-6; TRBD1 agrees at 9 bases. The CDR3 is 20 residues long. V gave up 0 bases and J gave up 0 bases; unmatched junction bases: 10. Germline lookup yields CDR1 SGHKS and CDR2 YYEKEE (reference sequence). CDR3 sequence: CASSLDRGRFPLSGANVLTF. The CDR3 bases are TGTGCCAGCAGCTTGGACAGGGGGCGCTTCCCTCTCTCTGGGGCCAACGTCCTGACTTTC.

The sample holds a few counts of this clonotype. V gene TRBV4-2 combines with J gene TRBJ1-2, with unresolved D. Trimming removed 0 bases at V and 4 bases at J, with 21 bases between. The germline gives CDR1 LGHNA, CDR2 YNFKEQ. CDR3 length equals 18 residues. The DNA of the CDR3 is TGTGCCAGCAGCCAAGATGTTGTGGACGTTGGTTTCGGCTATGGCTACACCTTC. As protein: CASSQDVVDVGFGYGYTF.

This clonotype was detected a few times. The chain recombines TRBV6-2 or TRBV6-3 with TRBJ2-7; no firm D call. V gave up 4 bases and J gave up 6 bases, with 7 bases separating them. The CDR3 totals 11 residues. Per germline, CDR1 MNHEY and CDR2 SVGEGT. CDR3 amino acids: CASSFLREQYF. The CDR3 bases are TGTGCCAGCAGTTTCCTTCGCGAGCAGTACTTC.

This clonotype was seen many times. CDR3 sequence reads: CASSESGFPSTEAFF. CDR3 nucleotide sequence: TGTGCCAGCAGTGAATCAGGGTTCCCCTCCACTGAAGCTTTCTTT. The chain employs TRBV25-1 and TRBJ1-1, with D possibly TRBD1 on 5 matching bases. Looked up from germline, CDR1 is MGHDK and CDR2 is SYGVNS. With 1 base removed from V and 4 bases from J, the gap between germline ends came to 13 bases. The CDR3 is 15 residues long.

This clonotype has only a few counts. The V call is TRBV14, the J call TRBJ2-2; 7 bases agree with TRBD1. Trimming at V came to 1 base and at J to 3 bases, leaving 11 bases not matched to a gene. This CDR3 has 18 residues. CDR1 is SGHDN and CDR2 is FVKESK in the germline V gene. The CDR3 region has the DNA TGTGCCAGCAGCCAAGTTAGAGAGGGGGCGACGGACACCGGGGAGCTGTTTTTT. This codes for CASSQVREGATDTGELFF.

This clonotype was recorded at least ten times. The chain couples TRBV4-1 to TRBJ1-1; 7 bases map to TRBD1. The germline V gene has CDR1 MGHRA and CDR2 YSYEKL. This CDR3 region has 14 residues. V dropped 4 bases and J dropped 0; count of bases not matched to a gene: 2. Written as DNA, the CDR3 is TGCGCCAGCAGCCGGGGACAGATGAACACTGAAGCTTTCTTT. Protein sequence: CASSRGQMNTEAFF.

The chain is built from TRBV28 and TRBJ2-1, with 9 bases identical to TRBD2. Per the germline V gene, CDR1 is MDHEN and CDR2 is SYDVKM. The CDR3 runs to 15 residues. J was trimmed by 3 bases and V by 5 bases; bases with no gene match: 5. CDR3 coding DNA: TGTGCCAGCAGTCCTCTAGCGGGGAACTACAATGAGCAGTTCTTC. Protein: CASSPLAGNYNEQFF.

The rearrangement uses TRBV20-1 and TRBJ1-5; D might be TRBD1 (5 bases). The CDR3 runs 14 residues. The germline CDR1 and CDR2 sequences are DFQATT and SNEGSKA (reference sequence). V lost 3 bases, J lost 11 bases, and 20 bases lay in between. CDR3 sequence (DNA): TGCAGTGCTAGGGTGCAGGGAGGACCCCCAGCCCAGCATTTT. Residues: CSARVQGGPPAQHF.

A note on this clonotype: The conserved phenylalanine or tryptophan is not found at the CDR3 terminus, so this likely reflects a read error. The genes are TRBV11-2 and TRBJ2-1, with D hard to call. CDR1 and CDR2 (germline): SGHAT, FQNNGV. The germline V and J ends were trimmed by 5 bases and 2 bases, with 10 bases remaining between them. This CDR3 comprises 14 residues. CDR3 residues: CASSLSNPYNEQFS. The DNA of the CDR3 is TGTGCCAGCAGCCTTAGCAATCCCTACAATGAGCAGTTCTCC.